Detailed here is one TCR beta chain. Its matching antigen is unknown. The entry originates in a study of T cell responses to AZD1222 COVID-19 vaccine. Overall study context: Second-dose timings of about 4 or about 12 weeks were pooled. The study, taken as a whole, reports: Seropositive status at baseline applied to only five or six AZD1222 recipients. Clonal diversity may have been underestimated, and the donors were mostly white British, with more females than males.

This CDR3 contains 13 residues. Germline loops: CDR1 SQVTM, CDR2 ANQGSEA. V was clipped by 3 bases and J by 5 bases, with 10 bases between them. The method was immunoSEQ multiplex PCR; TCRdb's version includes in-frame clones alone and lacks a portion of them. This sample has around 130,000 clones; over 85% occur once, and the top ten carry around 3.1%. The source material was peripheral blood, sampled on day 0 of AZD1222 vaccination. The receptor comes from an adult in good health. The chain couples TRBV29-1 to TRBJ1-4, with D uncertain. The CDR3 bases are TGCAGCGTTGAGCAACGTCGGAATGAAAAACTGTTTTTT. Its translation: CSVEQRRNEKLFF.